Below, one T cell receptor (beta chain) is given with its context. Its antigen is unknown. Via MiXCR, TCRdb re-called the 5' RACE reads, giving one row per CDR3 protein. The sample lists around 60,000 distinct CDR3 sequences, 9.5% to 15% occurring once. This record comes from a study of early T cells in non-severe SARS-CoV-2 infection. As for the study in general: The input, bulk RNA from unsorted whole blood, was sequenced, and chains were unpaired.

Trimming stripped 0 bases from V and 3 bases from J, with 21 bases between. The germline V gene has CDR1 DFQATT and CDR2 SNEGSKA (reference sequence). The CDR3 has 17 amino acids. Study conclusions and caveats: Matching against VDJdb likely underestimated virus-specific expansions, favoring anti-spike CD8.

The V and J genes are TRBV20-1 and TRBJ2-7, with D possibly being TRBD2 (5 bases). The sample taken for sequencing was whole blood. The sequence was collected from an adult who was a healthcare worker with PCR-confirmed SARS-CoV-2 infection or an uninfected control (not recorded which). The CDR3 DNA is TGCAGTGCTAGAGATCTTGGTAGCGCTAGACTTCTCTACGAGCAGTACTTC. Its translation: CSARDLGSARLLYEQYF.